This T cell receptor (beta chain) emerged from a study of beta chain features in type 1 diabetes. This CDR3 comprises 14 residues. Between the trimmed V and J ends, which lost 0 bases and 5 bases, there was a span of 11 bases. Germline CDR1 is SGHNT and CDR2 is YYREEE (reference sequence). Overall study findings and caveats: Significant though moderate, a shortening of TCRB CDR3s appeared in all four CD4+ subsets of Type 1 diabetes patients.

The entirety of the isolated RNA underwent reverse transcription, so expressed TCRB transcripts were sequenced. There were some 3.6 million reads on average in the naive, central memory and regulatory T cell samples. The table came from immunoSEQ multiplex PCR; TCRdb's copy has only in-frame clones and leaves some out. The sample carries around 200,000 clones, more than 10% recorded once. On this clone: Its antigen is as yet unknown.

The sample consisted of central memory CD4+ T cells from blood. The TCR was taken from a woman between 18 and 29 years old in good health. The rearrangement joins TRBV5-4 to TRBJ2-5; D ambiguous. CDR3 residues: CASSLATEMETQYF. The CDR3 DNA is TGTGCCAGCAGCTTGGCCACAGAGATGGAGACCCAGTACTTC.